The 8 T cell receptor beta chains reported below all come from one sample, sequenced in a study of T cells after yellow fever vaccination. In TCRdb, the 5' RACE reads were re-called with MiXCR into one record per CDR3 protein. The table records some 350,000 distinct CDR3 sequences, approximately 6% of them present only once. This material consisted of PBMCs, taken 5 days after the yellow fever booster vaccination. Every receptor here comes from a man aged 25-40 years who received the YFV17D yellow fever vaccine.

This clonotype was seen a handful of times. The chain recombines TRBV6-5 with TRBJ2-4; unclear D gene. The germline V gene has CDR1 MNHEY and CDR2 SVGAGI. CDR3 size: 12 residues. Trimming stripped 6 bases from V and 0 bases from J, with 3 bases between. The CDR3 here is CASRGAKNIQYF. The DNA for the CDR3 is TGTGCCAGCAGAGGAGCCAAAAACATTCAGTACTTC.

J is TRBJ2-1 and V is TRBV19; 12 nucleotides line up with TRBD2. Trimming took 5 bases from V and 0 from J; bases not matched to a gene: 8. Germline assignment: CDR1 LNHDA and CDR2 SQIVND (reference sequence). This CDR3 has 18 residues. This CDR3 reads CASSSPSSGRASYNEQFF. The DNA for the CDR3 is TGTGCCAGTAGTTCTCCCTCTAGCGGGAGGGCCTCCTACAATGAGCAGTTCTTC.

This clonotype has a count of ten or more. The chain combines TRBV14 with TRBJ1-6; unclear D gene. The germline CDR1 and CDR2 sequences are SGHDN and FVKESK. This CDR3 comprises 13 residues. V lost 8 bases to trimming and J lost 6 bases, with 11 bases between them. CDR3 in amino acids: CASRVLSNSPLHF. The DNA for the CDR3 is TGTGCCAGCCGGGTATTGAGTAATTCACCCCTCCACTTT.

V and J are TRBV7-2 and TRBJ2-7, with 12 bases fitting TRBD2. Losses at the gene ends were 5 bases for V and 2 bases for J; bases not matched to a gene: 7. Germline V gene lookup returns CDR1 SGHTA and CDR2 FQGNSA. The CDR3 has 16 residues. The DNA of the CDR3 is TGTGCCAGCAGCCAACAAGGGACTAGCGGGCCCTACGAGCAGTACTTC. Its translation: CASSQQGTSGPYEQYF.

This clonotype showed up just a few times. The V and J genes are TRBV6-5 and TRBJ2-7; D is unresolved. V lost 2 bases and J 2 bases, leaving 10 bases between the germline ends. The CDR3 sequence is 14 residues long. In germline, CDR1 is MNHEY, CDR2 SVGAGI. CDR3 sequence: CASSYGSKPYEQYF. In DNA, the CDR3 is TGTGCCAGCAGTTACGGGTCCAAACCCTACGAGCAGTACTTC.

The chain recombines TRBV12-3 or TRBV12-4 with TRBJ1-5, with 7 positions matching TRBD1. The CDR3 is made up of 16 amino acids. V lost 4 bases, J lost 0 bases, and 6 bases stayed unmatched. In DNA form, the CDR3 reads TGTGCCAGCAGTTACAGGGGATCCTATAGCAATCAGCCCCAGCATTTT. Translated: CASSYRGSYSNQPQHF.

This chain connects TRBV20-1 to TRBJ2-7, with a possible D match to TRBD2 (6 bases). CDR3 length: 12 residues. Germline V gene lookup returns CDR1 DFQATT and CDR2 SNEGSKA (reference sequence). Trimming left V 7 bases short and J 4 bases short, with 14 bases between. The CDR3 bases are TGCAGTGTGAAGCGGGCTGGTTACGAGCAGTACTTC. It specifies CSVKRAGYEQYF.

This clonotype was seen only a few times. The CDR3 sequence: CATSRDHVGEQYF. DNA for the CDR3: TGTGCCACCAGCAGAGATCACGTTGGGGAGCAGTACTTC. The rearrangement joins TRBV15 to TRBJ2-7; D is ambiguous. The CDR3 has 13 residues. Trimming pared 0 bases from V and 7 bases from J, leaving 10 bases between. Germline values: CDR1 LNHNV, CDR2 YYDKDF (reference sequence). The variable domain in full, completed from reference TRBV15 and TRBJ2-7, reads DAMVIQNPRYQVTQFGKPVTLSCSQTLNHNVMYWYQQKSSQAPKLLFHYYDKDFNNEADTPDNFQSRRPNTSFCFLDIRSPGLGDTAMYLCATSRDHVGEQYFGPGTRLTVT.